This TCR beta chain was recorded in a study of naive and memory T cell subsets. This CDR3 region has 16 residues. Germline V gives CDR1 LGHNA, CDR2 YNFKEQ. Germline trimming cut 4 bases from V and 0 bases from J; bases unmatched to any gene: 6. This clonotype appeared a few times. The beta constant-region primer was an equimolar mix of two oligonucleotides covering TRBC1 and TRBC2. Four rounds of PCR amplified the ligated cDNA using nested alpha and beta constant-region primers plus SP2. From the UMI-ligation and nested PCR reads, TCRdb called clonotypes with MiXCR, one entry per CDR3 protein. The sample has some 87,000 distinct CDR3 sequences, 7% to 7.5% seen once.

The chain has TRBV4-2 and TRBJ2-1, with 7 bases aligning to TRBD1. The sequence was obtained from a human donor in good health. Material for sequencing was central memory CD4+ T cells from blood. In DNA form, the CDR3 reads TGTGCCAGCAGCCGAGAGGGGGCTAGCTCCTACAATGAGCAGTTCTTC. Its translation: CASSREGASSYNEQFF.